A selection of T cell receptor beta chains follows, all from one sample in a study of T cell responses to AZD1222 COVID-19 vaccine. Clones were read by immunoSEQ multiplex PCR, and TCRdb kept only the in-frame ones, dropping some. The sample shows 90,000 to 120,000 clones, roughly 90% of them seen only once. The input for sequencing was peripheral blood, taken on day 0 of AZD1222 vaccination. The receptors were sampled from an adult in good health. The conserved cysteine and the conserved F or W are not part of the CDR3 here. The order of the fields is J gene, V gene, CDR3 protein.

TRBJ2-3,TRBV28,ASSSQGRTDTQY
TRBJ2-7,TRBV13,ASSYLGDTSSYEQY
TRBJ1-5,TRBV19,ASSIVRGGNQPQH
TRBJ1-3,TRBV5-5,ASSPKGDGNTIY
TRBJ1-6,TRBV6-5,ASSPEGYSPLH
TRBJ1-2,TRBV7-3,ASSLNNNYGGYT
TRBJ1-2,TRBV20-1,SASSTGGYT
TRBJ1-5,TRBV6-5,ASSVDSEQPQH
TRBJ1-6,TRBV30,AWSVRPGSPLH
TRBJ2-7,TRBV10-3,AIKTVLSYEQY
TRBJ2-1,TRBV7-2,ASSILSGSVYNEQF
TRBJ2-1,TRBV5-1,ASSLFGTGDNEQF
TRBJ2-5,TRBV11-2,ASSLGWRQETQY
TRBJ1-3,TRBV28,ASSNGDPRNTIY
TRBJ1-1,TRBV5-4,ASSSYGRGLSEAF
TRBJ2-3,TRBV4-3,ASSQDREREVRTDTQY
TRBJ1-1,TRBV6-1,ASSEHVVEGKAF
TRBJ1-1,TRBV6-5,ASIPGTAPVEAF
TRBJ1-5,TRBV24-1,ATSDATGAGQPQH
TRBJ2-5,TRBV7-2,ASSRGLAHGQETQY
TRBJ2-6,TRBV6-5,ASSYSLASGANVLT
TRBJ1-5,TRBV7-8,ASSLLGQERQPQH
TRBJ2-4,TRBV12-3/TRBV12-4,ATALAGENIQY
TRBJ2-1,TRBV6-2/TRBV6-3,ASSHGPMGHNEQF
TRBJ1-2,TRBV30,AWSADRDGYT
TRBJ2-7,TRBV5-1,ASSLDGQFPYEQY
TRBJ2-1,TRBV9,ASSSTGTSLVDEQF
TRBJ1-2,TRBV9,ASSAPGGAIYGYT
TRBJ2-7,TRBV3-1/TRBV3-2,ASSTWELYEQY
TRBJ2-1,TRBV24-1,ATSEAGTGYTEQF
TRBJ2-1,TRBV5-8,ASSSNTGQGGGYNEQF
TRBJ2-7,TRBV4-3,ASSQRVFHEQY
TRBJ2-2,TRBV4-1,ASSQLSGIGVGELF
TRBJ1-1,TRBV5-4,ASSGKQGGDTEAF
TRBJ1-3,TRBV4-2,ASSQDRPGFVGGNTIY
TRBJ2-7,TRBV15,ATSRDDMYSYEQY
TRBJ1-2,TRBV5-5,ASSLTGQGAGGYT